The 15 T cell receptor beta chains below come from one sample, sequenced in a study of neurological immune-mediated disorders. One entry per CDR3 protein, called by TCRdb with MiXCR from the 5' RACE reads. This table has about 120,000 distinct CDR3 sequences, more than 2.5% appearing once. The sample consisted of PBMCs. These receptors originate from a young woman with multiple sclerosis.

This clonotype was detected ten times or more. The J gene is TRBJ2-3, the V gene TRBV12-3 or TRBV12-4, with 10 bases that match TRBD2. This CDR3 contains 18 residues. Unmatched junction bases numbered 18, after V lost 6 bases and J lost 6 bases. The CDR3 reads CASSLPSGTSAGHDTQYF. The CDR3 DNA reads as TGTGCCAGCAGCCTTCCCTCCGGGACTAGCGCGGGACATGATACGCAGTATTTT.

This clonotype occurred many times. The V call is TRBV5-1, the J call TRBJ2-2; D tentatively fits TRBD1 or TRBD2 (5 bases each). The CDR3 contains 15 residues. V lost 3 bases and J lost 2, with 11 bases in between. CDR1 SGHRS and CDR2 YFSETQ come from the germline V gene. CDR3 coding DNA: TGCGCCAGCAGCTCCGGGACCAAAAACACCGGGGAGCTGTTTTTT. As protein: CASSSGTKNTGELFF. The complete variable domain, with remaining parts taken from reference TRBV5-1 and TRBJ2-2, reads KAGVTQTPRYLIKTRGQQVTLSCSPISGHRSVSWYQQTPGQGLQFLFEYFSETQRNKGNFPGRFSGRQFSNSRSEMNVSTLELGDSALYLCASSSGTKNTGELFFGEGSRLTVL.

This clonotype appeared many times. This chain connects TRBV12-3 or TRBV12-4 to TRBJ1-3; 7 bases map to TRBD1. CDR3 length: 15 residues. Trimming cost V 6 bases and J 4 bases; bases outside gene matches: 9. CDR3 sequence (DNA): TGTGCCAGCAGGGATGCCAGGGGGTTAGGAAACACCATATATTTT. It specifies CASRDARGLGNTIYF.

This clonotype has at least ten counts. The genes are TRBV20-1 and TRBJ1-1; D ambiguous. Deletions cut 3 bases from V and 3 bases from J, with 11 bases between. Germline V gene sequence: CDR1 DFQATT, CDR2 SNEGSKA (reference sequence). This CDR3 is 13 amino acids long. CDR3 sequence reads: CSASYRVHTEAFF. The CDR3, as DNA: TGCAGTGCTAGTTATCGGGTCCACACTGAAGCTTTCTTT.

This clonotype was counted ten times or more. This chain joins TRBV5-1 and TRBJ2-5, with 7 bases that match TRBD1. Trimming took 4 bases from V and 5 from J; bases not matched to a gene: 5. CDR1 is SGHRS, CDR2 YFSETQ, per germline. The CDR3 covers 13 residues. CDR3 DNA: TGCGCCAGCAGCCCGACAGGGATGGAGACCCAGTACTTC. Protein sequence: CASSPTGMETQYF.

On this clonotype: Just one base apart from a much larger clone, this may be a read error. The CDR3 sequence: CASSTQDQRSYTF. The CDR3 bases are TGTGCCAGCAGCACCCAGGACCAGCGTAGCTACACCTTC. The V call is TRBV13, the J call TRBJ1-2, with D unresolved. Trimming removed 5 bases from V and 9 bases from J, with 16 bases in between. The CDR3 is 13 amino acids. Germline V gene lookup returns CDR1 PRHDT and CDR2 FYEKMQ (reference sequence).

In its sample, this clonotype was seen many times. The V gene is TRBV20-1, the J gene TRBJ2-3; D not certain. The CDR3 consists of 13 residues. Trimming removed 6 bases from V and 1 base from J, with 11 bases in between. Per the germline V gene, CDR1 is DFQATT and CDR2 is SNEGSKA (reference sequence). For the CDR3, the DNA is TGCAGTGCCCCACCCCAGGGCACAGATACGCAGTATTTT. Translated, it gives CSAPPQGTDTQYF.

The table lists this clonotype with many counts. The CDR3 nucleotides are TGCGCCAGCAGCATCGGGACACATCAAGAGACCCAGTACTTC. Translated, it gives CASSIGTHQETQYF. V usage is TRBV5-1 and J usage is TRBJ2-5, with a weak D call TRBD1 (6 bases). Germline loops: CDR1 SGHRS, CDR2 YFSETQ. CDR3 length: 14 residues. V lost 4 bases and J lost 2, with 12 bases in between. The full variable domain, its missing parts supplied by reference TRBV5-1 and TRBJ2-5, is KAGVTQTPRYLIKTRGQQVTLSCSPISGHRSVSWYQQTPGQGLQFLFEYFSETQRNKGNFPGRFSGRQFSNSRSEMNVSTLELGDSALYLCASSIGTHQETQYFGPGTRLLVL.

Ten or more counts support this clonotype. The rearrangement uses TRBV7-9 and TRBJ2-3; D remains unclear. The germline V gene has CDR1 SEHNR and CDR2 FQNEAQ (reference sequence). V dropped 5 bases and J dropped 0 bases, with 15 bases sitting between them. The CDR3 runs 16 residues. CDR3 in amino acids: CASSPRLGESTDTQYF. In DNA form, the CDR3 reads TGTGCCAGCAGCCCCCGACTTGGCGAAAGCACAGATACGCAGTATTTT.

This clonotype was observed many times. The chain joins TRBV5-1 to TRBJ2-1, with 9 bases identical to TRBD1. Germline V gives CDR1 SGHRS, CDR2 YFSETQ. There are 15 residues in the CDR3. Trimming took 2 bases from V and 2 from J; bases not matched to a gene: 2. The CDR3 DNA reads TGCGCCAGCAGCTTTGGACAGGGGACCTACAATGAGCAGTTCTTC. Its translation: CASSFGQGTYNEQFF.

This clonotype was seen ten or more times. The CDR3 nucleotides are TGCGCCAGCCTACAGGACCACTCTGGGGCCAACGTCCTGACTTTC. This codes for CASLQDHSGANVLTF. This sequence joins TRBV5-1 and TRBJ2-6; possible D gene TRBD1, 5 bases. This CDR3 region has 15 residues. Trimming left V 7 bases short and J 0 bases short, with 11 bases between. Per germline, CDR1 SGHRS and CDR2 YFSETQ.

This clonotype was seen at least ten times. This chain links TRBV10-3 with TRBJ2-7, with D perhaps TRBD2 (5 bases). The CDR3 sequence is 13 residues long. Germline CDR1 reads ENHRY; CDR2 reads SYGVKD. Trimming left V 10 bases short and J 2 bases short, with 15 bases between. For the CDR3, the DNA is TGTGCCACTACCGGACGGGGAACCTACGAGCAGTACTTC. Translated, it gives CATTGRGTYEQYF.

This clonotype was observed many times. CDR3 sequence (DNA): TGCGCCAGCAGCTTGGTTGGGGTTATGGAGACCCAGTACTTC. Translated: CASSLVGVMETQYF. This rearrangement joins TRBV5-1 to TRBJ2-5; D not resolved. From germline, CDR1 is SGHRS and CDR2 YFSETQ. V lost 0 bases and J 5 bases, leaving 11 bases between the germline ends. The length of the CDR3 is 14 residues.

In this sample, this clonotype turned up many times. The chain recombines TRBV29-1 with TRBJ1-2; tentatively, D is TRBD1 (5 bases). Germline V gene sequence: CDR1 SQVTM, CDR2 ANQGSEA. Trimming took 6 bases from V and 4 from J, leaving 9 bases between them. The CDR3 length is 11 residues. CDR3 nucleotide sequence: TGCAGCGTGAGCGACAGCTATGGCTACACCTTC. It specifies CSVSDSYGYTF. The variable domain in full, completed from reference TRBV29-1 and TRBJ1-2, reads SAVISQKPSRDICQRGTSLTIQCQVDSQVTMMFWYRQQPGQSLTLIATANQGSEATYESGFVIDKFPISRPNLTFSTLTVSNMSPEDSSIYLCSVSDSYGYTFGSGTRLTVV.

The sample holds many counts of this clonotype. The V call is TRBV7-2, the J call TRBJ2-7; D could derive from TRBD1 or TRBD2 (5 bases each). Germline CDR1 and CDR2: SGHTA and FQGNSA. This CDR3 region has 12 residues. Trimming took off 0 bases at V and 8 bases at J, with 8 bases between the two ends. The CDR3 DNA reads as TGTGCCAGCAGCTTAGCTGGGGGTCAGCAGTACTTC. It specifies CASSLAGGQQYF.